This TCR beta chain was identified in a study of T cell responses to AZD1222 COVID-19 vaccine. Overall study context: Pooling covered second doses at about 4 or about 12 weeks. Study results and caveats: Just 5 or 6 AZD1222 recipients tested seropositive at baseline. Breadth and depth of Spike-specific TCRs rose after two AZD1222 doses. Clonal diversity was possibly underestimated; the donors were predominantly white British and more often female.

Regarding this clone: Its antigen is currently unknown.

Only in-frame clones appear in the TCRdb table, and some are missing; sequencing was by immunoSEQ multiplex PCR. The data hold 54,000 or so clones, with about 87% observed a single time. The source material was peripheral blood, sampled on day 0 of AZD1222 vaccination. The clonotype was recovered from an adult in good health.

The CDR3 DNA sequence: TGTGCCAGCAGCTTGGACAGCAATCAGCCCCAGCATTTT. Translating gives CASSLDSNQPQHF. The rearrangement uses TRBV5-4 and TRBJ1-5; D is ambiguous. Germline-derived CDR1 and CDR2 are SGHNT and YYREEE (reference sequence). Trimming pared 0 bases from V and 1 base from J, leaving 2 bases between. The CDR3 consists of 13 residues.